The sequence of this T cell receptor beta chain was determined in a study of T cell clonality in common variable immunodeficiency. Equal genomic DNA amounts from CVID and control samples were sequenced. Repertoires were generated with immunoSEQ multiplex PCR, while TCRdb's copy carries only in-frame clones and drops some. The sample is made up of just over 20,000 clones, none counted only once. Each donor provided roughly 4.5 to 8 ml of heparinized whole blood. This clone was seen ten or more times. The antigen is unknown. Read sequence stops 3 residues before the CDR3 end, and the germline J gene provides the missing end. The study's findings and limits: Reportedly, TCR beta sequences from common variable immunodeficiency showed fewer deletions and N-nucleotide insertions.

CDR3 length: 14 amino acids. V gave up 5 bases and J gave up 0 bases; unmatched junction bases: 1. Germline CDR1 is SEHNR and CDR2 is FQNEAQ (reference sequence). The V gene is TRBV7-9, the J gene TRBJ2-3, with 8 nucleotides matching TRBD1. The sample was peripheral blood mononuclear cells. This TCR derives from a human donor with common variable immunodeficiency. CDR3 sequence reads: CASSGQGSTDTQYF. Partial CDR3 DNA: TGTGCCAGCAGCGGACAGGGAAGCACAGATACG.